This T cell receptor (beta chain) derives from a study of blood T cell repertoires in COVID-19. This CDR3 is 16 amino acids long. Between the trimmed V and J ends, which lost 3 bases and 1 base, there was a span of 12 bases. Germline V CDR1 and CDR2: KGHSH, LQKENI. Profiling relied on immunoSEQ multiplex PCR, and the TCRdb table lists in-frame clones only, not all of them. Of under 300,000 clones listed, roughly 82% are singletons. This clone is a singleton in its sample. Specimen: peripheral blood. This TCR was recovered from an elderly man with acute or convalescent COVID-19. This rearrangement joins TRBV18 to TRBJ2-2; D not certain. CDR3 sequence reads: CASSPSQLQNTGELFF. The CDR3 DNA follows: TGTGCCAGCTCACCCTCACAGCTTCAGAACACCGGGGAGCTGTTTTTT.